This paragraph reports one T cell receptor (beta chain). CDR3 length: 14 residues. The germline V gene has CDR1 SNHLY and CDR2 FYNNEI. Germline trimming cut 3 bases from V and 6 bases from J; bases unmatched to any gene: 5. The sample is drawn from a study of pediatric ulcerative colitis. The assay was immunoSEQ multiplex PCR, and TCRdb's table has in-frame clones only and misses some. This table has 45,000 to 75,000 clones, around 87% appearing once. Material for sequencing was blood. This clonotype was sampled from a boy between 10 and 17 years old who was a control in a study of pediatric ulcerative colitis. V usage is TRBV2 and J usage is TRBJ1-2; 9 nucleotides match TRBD1. The DNA for the CDR3 is TGTGCCAGCAGTGACCTGGGACAGGGCCATGGCTACACCTTC. Translating gives CASSDLGQGHGYTF.